These 29 T cell receptor beta chains were sequenced from one sample in a study of T cell clones after liver transplantation (dated by TCRdb to between 2018 and 2021). Library method: the immunoSEQ multiplex PCR assay. The table comes from immuneACCESS by way of TCRdb, which keeps in-frame sequences with V and J called. Part of the clones is missing from these tables; in studies checked, under half for an unresolved V gene and the rest for unknown reasons. Recorded for this sample are roughly 100,000 clones; approximately 79% of them occurred a single time. The top ten clonotypes cover less than 3% of the sample. Sample: CD4+ T cells from blood, taken approximately 45 months after liver transplant. The receptor set was obtained from a human patient who received a liver transplant. In patients who had a transplant, some T cells may come from the graft donor.

The chain links TRBV7-8 to TRBJ2-5, with D tentatively TRBD2 (6 bases). The CDR3 has 14 residues. V lost 5 bases, J lost 2 bases, and 12 bases lay in between. Germline CDR1 reads SGHVS; CDR2 reads FQNEAQ. The CDR3 protein is CASSPLGGQETQYF. The CDR3 coding sequence is TGTGCCAGCAGCCCCCTTGGGGGGCAAGAGACCCAGTACTTC.

The rearrangement joins TRBV30 to TRBJ1-2; 10 bases fit TRBD1. The CDR3 has 15 amino acids. In germline, CDR1 is GTSNPN, CDR2 SVGIG (reference sequence). V shed 5 bases and J 2 bases; nucleotides not matched to a gene: 8. In nucleotides, the CDR3 is TGTGCCTGGGGACAGGGGGTAGGTGCAAACTATGGCTACACCTTC. As protein: CAWGQGVGANYGYTF.

This clone was detected a few times. V and J are TRBV11-2 and TRBJ1-2; 8 bases fit TRBD1. The CDR3 length is 13 residues. Trimming at V came to 4 bases and at J to 7 bases, leaving 5 bases not matched to a gene. Germline V gene sequence: CDR1 SGHAT, CDR2 FQNNGV. In DNA form, the CDR3 reads TGTGCCAGCAGCTGGACAGGGCCGGGTGGCTACACCTTC. This sequence encodes CASSWTGPGGYTF.

This chain joins TRBV9 and TRBJ2-7, with 16 positions matching TRBD2. With V trimmed by 0 bases and J by 0 bases, 6 bases remained unmatched. In germline, CDR1 is SGDLS, CDR2 YYNGEE. This CDR3 contains 19 residues. CDR3 nucleotide sequence: TGTGCCAGCAGCGTAGGAATGGGACTAGCGGGGGGGAGCTCCTACGAGCAGTACTTC. Residues: CASSVGMGLAGGSSYEQYF.

The chain carries TRBV4-3 and TRBJ2-1, with D maybe TRBD2 (6 bases). V lost 3 bases to trimming and J lost 0 bases, with 12 bases between them. Germline assignment: CDR1 LGHNA and CDR2 YSLEER. CDR3 size: 16 residues. The CDR3: CASSQMGGSSYNEQFF. Written as DNA, the CDR3 is TGCGCCAGCAGCCAGATGGGAGGTAGCTCCTACAATGAGCAGTTCTTC.

This clone was observed a handful of times. The chain couples TRBV7-2 to TRBJ1-2; D may be TRBD1 (6 bases). Trimming removed 0 bases from V and 4 bases from J, with 15 bases in between. Germline V CDR1 and CDR2: SGHTA, FQGNSA. The CDR3 is 16 residues long. This chain's CDR3 is CASSLALHREAYGYTF. The CDR3 DNA sequence: TGTGCCAGCAGCTTAGCGCTTCACAGGGAAGCCTATGGCTACACCTTC.

The chain couples TRBV19 to TRBJ1-2; no firm D call. CDR1 and CDR2 from the germline V gene are LNHDA and SQIVND (reference sequence). CDR3 length equals 18 residues. V lost 7 bases to trimming and J lost 0 bases, with 24 bases between them. The CDR3 here is CASTPPAAASLTNYGYTF. CDR3 DNA sequence: TGTGCCAGTACCCCCCCGGCCGCGGCAAGTCTCACTAACTATGGCTACACCTTC.

The genes are TRBV7-9 and TRBJ2-6; 8 positions agree with TRBD1. V trimming: 4 bases; J trimming: 8 bases; junction bases outside the gene matches: 16. The CDR3 extends over 18 amino acids. Germline assignment: CDR1 SEHNR and CDR2 FQNEAQ (reference sequence). CDR3: CASSSLRQGLSRTNVLTF. CDR3 in DNA: TGTGCCAGCAGCTCCCTCCGACAGGGGTTGTCGCGGACCAACGTCCTGACTTTC.

The chain is built from TRBV15 and TRBJ1-2, with D possibly TRBD1 on 6 matching bases. The V end was cut by 0 bases, the J end by 12 bases, with 14 bases between. The germline V gene has CDR1 LNHNV and CDR2 YYDKDF (reference sequence). The CDR3 sequence is 13 residues long. CDR3 sequence: CATSRDYGTPNTF. In DNA form, the CDR3 reads TGTGCCACCAGCAGAGATTACGGGACACCAAACACCTTC. Complete variable domain (other parts from reference TRBV15 and TRBJ1-2): DAMVIQNPRYQVTQFGKPVTLSCSQTLNHNVMYWYQQKSSQAPKLLFHYYDKDFNNEADTPDNFQSRRPNTSFCFLDIRSPGLGDTAMYLCATSRDYGTPNTFGSGTRLTVV.

The chain couples TRBV30 to TRBJ2-7; 11 bases are a match to TRBD1. The V and J ends lost 2 bases and 6 bases, in that order; junction bases with no gene match: 3. The CDR3 has 13 residues. Germline lookup yields CDR1 GTSNPN and CDR2 SVGIG (reference sequence). The CDR3 sequence: CAWSPGTGGEQYF. The CDR3 DNA sequence: TGTGCCTGGAGTCCGGGGACAGGGGGCGAGCAGTACTTC.

The chain combines TRBV7-3 with TRBJ2-2; 11 nucleotides agree with TRBD1. After removal of 2 bases from V and 5 bases from J, the junction contained 7 bases not matched to a gene. Germline CDR1 SGHTA, CDR2 FQGTGA. This CDR3 spans 17 amino acids. The CDR3 DNA is TGTGCCAGCAGCTTAGTCCCCGGGACAGGGGGTACCGGGGAGCTGTTTTTT. The encoded protein is CASSLVPGTGGTGELFF. Using reference TRBV7-3 and TRBJ2-2 for the parts outside the CDR3, the full variable domain is GAGVSQTPSNKVTEKGKYVELRCDPISGHTALYWYRQSLGQGPEFLIYFQGTGAADDSGLPNDRFFAVRPEGSVSTLKIQRTERGDSAVYLCASSLVPGTGGTGELFFGEGSRLTVL.

The chain recombines TRBV11-2 with TRBJ2-3; 7 nucleotides align to TRBD2. CDR3 length equals 15 residues. Germline V gene sequence: CDR1 SGHAT, CDR2 FQNNGV. The junction had 9 bases not matched to a gene; V was cut back by 5 bases and J by 4 bases. CDR3 nucleotides: TGTGCCAGCAGCATCCGGGGGGACTTTTCAGATACGCAGTATTTT. It specifies CASSIRGDFSDTQYF.

This clone occurred once. The chain couples TRBV5-6 to TRBJ2-5, with 7 bases lining up with TRBD1. The J call may be in error: the DNA end matches TRBJ2-7 better. The CDR3 is made up of 14 amino acids. The germline V gene has CDR1 SGHDT and CDR2 YYEEEE. CDR3 DNA sequence: TGTGCCAGCAGCACCACAGGGGCCGCCTACGAGCAGTACTTC. Translating gives CASSTTGAAYEQYF.

This chain uses TRBV7-3 with TRBJ2-2; D call uncertain. The CDR3 runs to 14 residues. Trimming took off 2 bases at V and 4 bases at J, with 8 bases between the two ends. Per the germline V gene, CDR1 is SGHTA and CDR2 is FQGTGA. CDR3 sequence (DNA): TGTGCCAGCAGCTTAGGGTCTAGCACCGGGGAGCTGTTTTTT. It yields the protein CASSLGSSTGELFF.

This chain's CDR3 is CASRPDSSTDTQYF. As DNA, the CDR3 is TGTGCCAGCAGACCCGACAGTAGCACAGATACGCAGTATTTT. This rearrangement joins TRBV6-5 to TRBJ2-3; possibly TRBD1 for D (5 bases). Germline V gene data show CDR1 as MNHEY and CDR2 as SVGAGI. CDR3 length: 14 amino acids. With 6 bases removed from V and 0 bases from J, the gap between germline ends came to 10 bases.

The chain is built from TRBV27 and TRBJ2-7; no firm D call. Germline values: CDR1 MNHEY, CDR2 SMNVEV (reference sequence). The CDR3 spans 15 residues. Trimming removed 5 bases from V and 1 base from J, with 15 bases in between. The DNA for the CDR3 is TGTGCCAGCAGTCCCCGGGTTGGGTTTTCCTACGAGCAGTACTTC. This gives the protein CASSPRVGFSYEQYF.

The CDR3 protein is CASSLEDPPNYEQYF. The CDR3 DNA is TGCGCCAGCAGCTTGGAGGACCCACCAAATTACGAGCAGTACTTC. The chain combines TRBV5-1 with TRBJ2-7; D call uncertain. The V gene lost 0 bases and the J gene lost 4 bases, with 14 bases spanning the gap. CDR3 length equals 15 residues. The germline V gene has CDR1 SGHRS and CDR2 YFSETQ.

The chain combines TRBV11-3 with TRBJ2-1, with 8 positions matching TRBD2. This CDR3 contains 14 residues. Germline V lookup: CDR1 SGHNT, CDR2 YENEEA. V trimming: 4 bases; J trimming: 9 bases; junction bases outside the gene matches: 8. The DNA of the CDR3 is TGTGCCAGCAGCTCGCGGACTAGCTCGGGTGAGCAGTTCTTC. This encodes CASSSRTSSGEQFF.

V is TRBV2 and J is TRBJ2-7, with D perhaps given as TRBD1 or TRBD2 (5 bases each). This CDR3 region has 15 residues. V lost 7 bases and J lost 1, with 17 bases in between. Looked up from germline, CDR1 is SNHLY and CDR2 is FYNNEI. The CDR3 region has the DNA TGTGCCAGCAAAAATGGGGGAGAGGGTTCCTACGAGCAGTACTTC. This translates into CASKNGGEGSYEQYF.

CDR3 nucleotides: TGCGCCAGCAGTTCAGGGGAGCCCTACGAGCAGTACTTC. Its protein product is CASSSGEPYEQYF. This chain links TRBV5-1 with TRBJ2-7, with D possibly TRBD1 on 6 matching bases. V was pared by 5 bases and J by 2 bases, with 11 bases between. The CDR3 totals 13 residues. The germline gives CDR1 SGHRS, CDR2 YFSETQ.

V and J are TRBV7-9 and TRBJ2-1, with 9 positions matching TRBD2. Unmatched junction bases numbered 6, after V lost 2 bases and J lost 7 bases. The germline V gene encodes CDR1 SEHNR and CDR2 FQNEAQ (reference sequence). This CDR3 contains 15 residues. CDR3 nucleotides: TGTGCCAGCAGCTTACTGGCGGGAGGGACAAATGAGCAGTTCTTC. This encodes CASSLLAGGTNEQFF.

The V and J genes are TRBV18 and TRBJ2-2; unclear D gene. Trimming stripped 2 bases from V and 3 bases from J, with 10 bases between. This CDR3 region has 15 residues. Germline CDR1 and CDR2: KGHSH and LQKENI. This chain's CDR3 is CASSPRLADTGELFF. For the CDR3, the DNA is TGTGCCAGCTCACCAAGGTTAGCCGACACCGGGGAGCTGTTTTTT.

V and J are TRBV6-1 and TRBJ1-1, with a tentative D call TRBD1 (6 bases). The CDR3 is 13 residues long. V shed 8 bases and J shed 4 bases, with 14 bases lying between them. The germline gives CDR1 MNHNS, CDR2 SASEGT. As DNA, the CDR3 is TGTGCCAGCCTCCCCACAGGGTTCACTGAAGCTTTCTTT. This translates into CASLPTGFTEAFF.

The gene calls are TRBV7-2 and TRBJ2-7; 9 positions agree with TRBD1. The germline V gene has CDR1 SGHTA and CDR2 FQGNSA. Unmatched junction bases numbered 7, after V lost 5 bases and J lost 5 bases. The CDR3 consists of 14 residues. The CDR3 nucleotides are TGTGCCAGCAGCACAGGGGGCGCTGGAAACGAGCAGTACTTC. Translation: CASSTGGAGNEQYF.

V and J are TRBV9 and TRBJ2-2; unclear D gene. CDR1 SGDLS and CDR2 YYNGEE come from the germline V gene. This CDR3 is 16 amino acids long. V was trimmed by 4 bases and J by 3 bases, leaving 16 bases between them. The chain's CDR3 is CASSPFHKAYTGELFF. The DNA for the CDR3 is TGTGCCAGCAGCCCCTTCCACAAAGCTTACACCGGGGAGCTGTTTTTT.

V and J are TRBV4-1 and TRBJ2-7; 10 nucleotides agree with TRBD1. After removal of 8 bases from V and 3 bases from J, the junction contained 10 bases not matched to a gene. Germline V gene sequence: CDR1 MGHRA, CDR2 YSYEKL. The CDR3 is 15 residues long. CDR3 in amino acids: CASQETGQGGYEQYF. The CDR3 bases are TGCGCCAGCCAAGAGACCGGACAGGGGGGCTACGAGCAGTACTTC.

This clone was detected once. The rearrangement joins TRBV5-1 to TRBJ1-2; D gene unclear. The CDR3 contains 14 residues. Trimming stripped 0 bases from V and 8 bases from J, with 14 bases between. Looked up from germline, CDR1 is SGHRS and CDR2 is YFSETQ. The CDR3, as DNA: TGCGCCAGCAGCTTGGACAGCCTTATGGGGGGCTACACCTTC. Protein: CASSLDSLMGGYTF.

This clone has just a few counts. The genes are TRBV19 and TRBJ2-1; 11 nucleotides line up with TRBD1. Losses at the gene ends were 5 bases for V and 7 bases for J; bases not matched to a gene: 7. The CDR3 contains 15 residues. Germline-derived CDR1 and CDR2 are LNHDA and SQIVND (reference sequence). The DNA of the CDR3 is TGTGCCAGTAGTTCACCCGGGACAGGGGGGAATGAGCAGTTCTTC. It translates to CASSSPGTGGNEQFF.

This chain connects TRBV14 to TRBJ1-1; perhaps TRBD1 as D (6 bases). Germline assignment: CDR1 SGHDN and CDR2 FVKESK. The CDR3 is 16 residues long. V dropped 3 bases and J dropped 5 bases, with 19 bases sitting between them. The DNA of the CDR3 is TGTGCCAGCAGCCACCGGACAGACGGGGCGAGGACTGAAGCTTTCTTT. This encodes CASSHRTDGARTEAFF.